The 24 T cell receptor beta chains in this list originate from one sample, sequenced in a study of metastatic and nonmetastatic thyroid tumors. Through MiXCR, TCRdb re-clonotyped the PCR reads. In the table there are over 35,000 clones, approximately 13% of which are singletons. Patients were all untreated before their thyroid surgery. Sequenced sample: blood. Every receptor here comes from a female donor with papillary thyroid cancer or a benign thyroid nodule (not recorded which). Some clones in this sample may be carry-over from other donors' samples.

In its sample, this clone was seen many times. The J gene is TRBJ2-7, the V gene TRBV10-1; 8 bases line up with TRBD1. The germline CDR1 and CDR2 sequences are WNHNN and SYGVQD (reference sequence). J lost 3 bases, V lost 2 bases, and 9 bases had no gene match. There are 16 residues in the CDR3. The CDR3 region has the DNA TGCGCCAGCAGTGAGCAGGGGGCCGACCGCTACTACGAGCAGTACTTC. Translation: CASSEQGADRYYEQYF.

Ten or more counts support this clone. The chain has TRBV5-1 and TRBJ2-5; D possibly matches TRBD1 or TRBD2 (5 bases each). CDR1 and CDR2 from the germline V gene are SGHRS and YFSETQ. The CDR3 contains 14 residues. V lost 0 bases, J lost 4 bases, and 10 bases lay in between. Here the CDR3 DNA reads TGCGCCAGCAGCTTGGGAGGGGATCGAGAGACCCAGTACTTC. Its protein product is CASSLGGDRETQYF.

This clone was recorded many times. The chain has TRBV28 and TRBJ1-5; no clear D gene. In germline, CDR1 is MDHEN, CDR2 SYDVKM. Trimming cost V 4 bases and J 4 bases, with 11 bases left between them. The CDR3 is 14 residues long. In nucleotides, the CDR3 is TGTGCCAGCAGTTCCCCCACGGTTAATCAGCCCCAGCATTTT. This codes for CASSSPTVNQPQHF.

This clone was observed many times. This CDR3 is CASSFGSMNTEAFF. CDR3 bases: TGTGCCAGCAGTTTTGGGTCAATGAACACTGAAGCTTTCTTT. V gene TRBV27 combines with J gene TRBJ1-1; no clear D gene. V was shortened by 3 bases and J by 0 bases, with 8 bases between the two germline ends. The germline CDR1 and CDR2 sequences are MNHEY and SMNVEV (reference sequence). The CDR3 has 14 residues.

This clone was detected ten times or more. The chain employs TRBV3-1 and TRBJ2-3, with 9 bases identical to TRBD2. CDR1 and CDR2 (germline): LGHDT, YNNKEL (reference sequence). This CDR3 has 15 amino acids. Trimming took 1 base from V and 5 from J; bases not matched to a gene: 4. The CDR3 sequence is CASSQGALAGDTQYF. In nucleotides, the CDR3 is TGTGCCAGCAGCCAAGGGGCACTAGCGGGAGATACGCAGTATTTT.

This sequence joins TRBV25-1 and TRBJ1-6; D is unresolved. V shed 9 bases and J shed 4 bases, with 10 bases lying between them. This CDR3 is 13 amino acids long. Germline CDR1 is MGHDK and CDR2 is SYGVNS. CDR3 sequence (DNA): TGTGCCAGGGGTGAGGAGTATAATTCACCCCTCCACTTT. It encodes CARGEEYNSPLHF.

The sample holds many counts of this clone. The chain uses TRBV19 and TRBJ1-2; weak D call: TRBD1 (6 bases). The germline V and J ends were trimmed by 5 bases and 4 bases, with 11 bases remaining between them. Germline CDR1 is LNHDA and CDR2 is SQIVND (reference sequence). This CDR3 contains 13 residues. CDR3 in amino acids: CASSPQGVYGYTF. The CDR3 DNA is TGTGCCAGTAGTCCACAGGGAGTCTATGGCTACACCTTC.

Ten or more counts support this clone. This chain uses TRBV20-1 with TRBJ2-2; 8 bases fit TRBD1. The germline gives CDR1 DFQATT, CDR2 SNEGSKA (reference sequence). The CDR3 extends over 14 amino acids. The junction had 9 bases not matched to a gene; V was cut back by 6 bases and J by 6 bases. The CDR3 sequence is CSASDRGGSGELFF. In DNA form, the CDR3 reads TGCAGTGCCTCCGACAGGGGAGGTTCCGGGGAGCTGTTTTTT.

This chain uses TRBV5-1 with TRBJ2-7, with 7 bases lining up with TRBD2. CDR1 and CDR2 (germline): SGHRS, YFSETQ. The CDR3 totals 15 residues. V shed 0 bases, J shed 1 base, and the junction held 4 bases outside the gene matches. CDR3 DNA: TGCGCCAGCAGCTTGGGCGGGAGCTTTTCCTACGAGCAGTACTTC. Protein product: CASSLGGSFSYEQYF.

At least ten counts were recorded for this clone. The CDR3 DNA is TGTGCCAGCAGCAAACCCATCCCACAGGGTAGATACGAGCAGTACTTC. Protein: CASSKPIPQGRYEQYF. This sequence joins TRBV11-3 and TRBJ2-7, with D perhaps matching TRBD1 (6 bases). This CDR3 has 16 amino acids. Germline CDR1 SGHNT, CDR2 YENEEA. V shed 5 bases and J shed 4 bases, with 21 bases lying between them.

This clone was seen at least ten times. This rearrangement joins TRBV20-1 to TRBJ2-5; 7 bases match TRBD2. The CDR3 has 15 amino acids. Germline CDR1 and CDR2: DFQATT and SNEGSKA (reference sequence). Trimming removed 0 bases from V and 5 bases from J; junction bases left unmatched: 9. The CDR3 loop is CSARDAGEGEETQYF. CDR3 DNA: TGCAGTGCTAGAGATGCGGGGGAAGGTGAGGAGACCCAGTACTTC.

The table lists this clone with many counts. The sample holds other DNA sequences that translate to the same CDR3. This chain connects TRBV18 to TRBJ2-5; 7 positions match TRBD1. The CDR3 is 14 residues long. In germline, CDR1 is KGHSH, CDR2 LQKENI. Unmatched junction bases numbered 4, after V lost 3 bases and J lost 3 bases. The CDR3 is CASSPGQVEETQYF. CDR3 nucleotides: TGTGCCAGCTCACCCGGACAGGTGGAAGAGACCCAGTACTTC.

This clone has a count of ten or more. The V and J genes are TRBV28 and TRBJ1-1, with D possibly TRBD1 on 6 matching bases. Trimming left V 6 bases short and J 0 bases short, with 11 bases between. Looked up from germline, CDR1 is MDHEN and CDR2 is SYDVKM. This CDR3 has 14 residues. The CDR3 coding sequence is TGTGCCAGCAGATCCGGACAGATGAACACTGAAGCTTTCTTT. This encodes CASRSGQMNTEAFF.

The table lists this clone with a few counts. The rearrangement uses TRBV6-1 and TRBJ2-7; 9 positions agree with TRBD1. J was trimmed by 0 bases and V by 4 bases; bases with no gene match: 1. The germline gives CDR1 MNHNS, CDR2 SASEGT. This CDR3 region has 14 residues. The CDR3 is CASSAQGASYEQYF. The CDR3 DNA follows: TGTGCCAGCAGTGCACAGGGGGCCTCCTACGAGCAGTACTTC.

This clone was detected many times. The chain recombines TRBV9 with TRBJ2-2; perhaps TRBD2 as D (6 bases). Germline CDR1 and CDR2: SGDLS and YYNGEE. The germline V and J ends were trimmed by 3 bases and 0 bases, with 12 bases remaining between them. The CDR3 sequence is 16 residues long. The CDR3 nucleotides are TGTGCCAGCAGCGCCCCCGGGGGTACGAACACCGGGGAGCTGTTTTTT. This gives the protein CASSAPGGTNTGELFF.

Remarks on this clone: This CDR3 is also generated by other DNA sequences in the sample. The chain links TRBV20-1 to TRBJ2-5, with D tentatively TRBD1 or TRBD2 (7 bases each). The germline V gene encodes CDR1 DFQATT and CDR2 SNEGSKA (reference sequence). The CDR3 is 14 amino acids. Trimming shortened V by 6 bases and J by 5 bases, and 19 bases separated the two germline ends. CDR3 sequence: CSAPIPGGGETQYF. In nucleotides, the CDR3 is TGCAGTGCCCCCATTCCAGGGGGGGGTGAGACCCAGTACTTC.

As to this clone: Since the CDR3 does not end with the conserved phenylalanine or tryptophan, this likely comes from a read error. CDR3: CASSEGLGYNEQFI. DNA for the CDR3: TGTGCCAGCAGCGAGGGACTGGGCTACAATGAGCAGTTCATC. The V gene is TRBV9, the J gene TRBJ2-1; D possibly corresponds to TRBD2 (6 bases). The V and J ends lost 3 bases and 3 bases respectively, with 10 bases between them. Germline assignment: CDR1 SGDLS and CDR2 YYNGEE. The CDR3 has 14 residues.

This clone has ten or more counts. The V gene is TRBV20-1, the J gene TRBJ2-3; no clear D. Germline assignment: CDR1 DFQATT and CDR2 SNEGSKA (reference sequence). CDR3 length: 16 residues. Trimming took 0 bases from V and 0 from J, leaving 13 bases between them. CDR3 in DNA: TGCAGTGCTAGAGATAGACGGATCGCTAGCACAGATACGCAGTATTTT. It codes for CSARDRRIASTDTQYF.

Remarks on this clone: A much more abundant neighbour one base away suggests this may be a read error. The V gene is TRBV30, the J gene TRBJ2-1; TRBD2 agrees at 9 bases. Germline CDR1 and CDR2: GTSNPN and SVGIG (reference sequence). The CDR3 sequence is 13 residues long. The CDR3 here is CAWTSGDYNGQFF. Here the CDR3 DNA reads TGTGCCTGGACTAGCGGGGACTACAATGGGCAGTTCTTC.

This clone was observed many times. The chain joins TRBV5-1 to TRBJ2-2; TRBD2 matches at 9 bases. The CDR3 covers 16 residues. V trimming: 2 bases; J trimming: 4 bases; junction bases outside the gene matches: 6. CDR1 is SGHRS, CDR2 YFSETQ, per germline. This CDR3 reads CASSFSLAGPTGELFF. The CDR3 region has the DNA TGCGCCAGCAGCTTCTCCCTAGCGGGACCCACCGGGGAGCTGTTTTTT.

This clone has ten or more counts. The gene calls are TRBV12-5 and TRBJ2-3, with TRBD2 matching over 12 bases. This CDR3 is 17 amino acids long. Per germline, CDR1 LGHNT and CDR2 FRNRAP. V lost 3 bases, J lost 1 base, and 5 bases stayed unmatched. DNA of the CDR3: TGTGCTAGTGGTTTTTCCCGACTAGCGGGAGGCACAGATACGCAGTATTTT. The encoded protein is CASGFSRLAGGTDTQYF.

The chain links TRBV30 to TRBJ2-7; D perhaps matches TRBD2 (5 bases). The germline V and J ends were trimmed by 0 bases and 3 bases, with 9 bases remaining between them. This CDR3 is 13 amino acids long. Germline V gives CDR1 GTSNPN, CDR2 SVGIG (reference sequence). CDR3: CAWSVKLVYEQYF. In DNA, the CDR3 is TGTGCCTGGAGTGTAAAACTAGTCTACGAGCAGTACTTC. The whole variable domain, filled in from reference TRBV30 and TRBJ2-7, reads SQTIHQWPATLVQPVGSPLSLECTVEGTSNPNLYWYRQAAGRGLQLLFYSVGIGQISSEVPQNLSASRPQDRQFILSSKKLLLSDSGFYLCAWSVKLVYEQYFGPGTRLTVT.

As regards this clone: The junction departs from the called germline gene at one end, perhaps through a read error. V and J are TRBV19 and TRBJ2-7; D is unclear. The CDR3 is 13 amino acids. Per germline, CDR1 LNHDA and CDR2 SQIVND (reference sequence). Here the CDR3 DNA reads TGTGCCAGTAGTACATCTTTATCCTACGATCAGTACTTC. Residues: CASSTSLSYDQYF.

This clone was seen once. The J gene is TRBJ2-7, the V gene TRBV20-1; TRBD1 agrees at 7 bases. The CDR3 covers 14 residues. The germline gives CDR1 DFQATT, CDR2 SNEGSKA (reference sequence). V gave up 8 bases and J gave up 5 bases; unmatched junction bases: 15. The CDR3 nucleotides read TGCAGTTCCCGAAGTGACAGGGCTCTAAACGAGCAGTACTTC. It yields the protein CSSRSDRALNEQYF.